The 3 T cell receptor beta chains below were found in one sample sequenced in a study of regulatory T cells in long-lasting Graves disease. Building the TCR beta libraries relied on iRepertoire HTBI primers, and CDR3 regions underwent Arm-PCR. TCRdb re-derived calls from the multiplex PCR reads in MiXCR, one entry per CDR3 protein. The sample includes roughly 500,000 distinct CDR3 sequences, approximately 12% of them seen just once. The time point was: newly diagnosed GD, antithyroid drugs for less than 3 months. PBMC RNA was the source of the TCR library. This sample also appeared in a second study, on T cells in Graves' hyperthyroidism and ophthalmopathy.

This specimen consisted of peripheral blood mononuclear cells (PBMCs), obtained at new diagnosis, from a patient treated with antithyroid drugs. Source of these receptors: a woman in her 30s with Graves disease.

This clonotype was counted many times. V and J are TRBV7-3 and TRBJ2-3; 8 positions match TRBD1. The V gene's germline CDR1 is SGHTA and CDR2 FQGTGA. This CDR3 comprises 17 residues. V dropped 1 base and J dropped 2; count of bases not matched to a gene: 8. The CDR3 DNA is TGTGCCAGCAGCTTAAGTGGAGACAGGGGTCCCACAGATACGCAGTATTTT. Protein: CASSLSGDRGPTDTQYF.

The rearrangement uses TRBV15 and TRBJ1-5, with 8 positions matching TRBD1. V lost 0 bases and J lost 6; bases outside the gene matches: 7. There are 16 residues in the CDR3. CDR1 and CDR2 from the germline V gene are LNHNV and YYDKDF (reference sequence). CDR3 sequence reads: CATSRDPGGAGQPQHF. In DNA, the CDR3 is TGTGCCACCAGCAGAGATCCAGGGGGCGCGGGTCAGCCCCAGCATTTT.

About this clonotype itself: A far larger clone is one base from this, pointing to a likely read error. The J gene is TRBJ1-4, the V gene TRBV7-2; 8 bases align to TRBD1. The junction had 11 bases not matched to a gene; V was cut back by 3 bases and J by 8 bases. This CDR3 is built from 16 residues. Looked up from germline, CDR1 is SGHTA and CDR2 is FQGNSA. The DNA of the CDR3 is TGTGCCAGCAGCTTTTCCGGCAGGGGGCACGGAGAAAAACTGTTTTTT. Translating gives CASSFSGRGHGEKLFF.